The T cell receptor beta chain under discussion was sequenced for a study of T cell responses to AZD1222 COVID-19 vaccine. TCRdb's table, derived via immunoSEQ multiplex PCR, lists solely in-frame clones and lacks some. The sample records approximately 140,000 clones, more than 80% being singletons. Study-wide findings and caveats: Mostly white British, mostly female donors; authors suggested clonal diversity may be underestimated. The span of vaccine-associated CD4 TCRs extended across spike, with dominance at 160-218 and 743-854.

V was shortened by 6 bases and J by 1 base, with 10 bases between the two germline ends. Germline loops: CDR1 SNHLY, CDR2 FYNNEI. This CDR3 spans 13 amino acids. Points on this clone: Its antigen remains unidentified.

The sequencing here drew on peripheral blood, taken 28 days after the second dose of the MenACWY control vaccine. The gene calls are TRBV2 and TRBJ2-7; possibly TRBD1 for D (6 bases). This sequence was found in an adult who received the MenACWY meningococcal vaccine as a control. CDR3 nucleotides: TGTGCCAGCAGCCGACAGGCGTCCTACGAGCAGTACTTC. Protein product: CASSRQASYEQYF.